One sample yielded the 24 T cell receptor beta chains listed below, sequenced in a study of shared clonotypes between healthy human individuals. CD45RO negativity and positive selection for CCR7 defined naive CD8 cells, a population that excluded terminally differentiated effector memory CD45RA+ cells. The table came from immunoSEQ multiplex PCR; TCRdb's copy has only in-frame clones and leaves some out. The sample shows roughly 1,800,000 clones, about 95% of them seen only once. Sample: naive CD8+ T cells sorted from blood. The receptors stem from a man younger than 35 in good health.

The chain is built from TRBV19 and TRBJ2-1, with D possibly matching TRBD1 (5 bases). CDR1 is LNHDA and CDR2 is SQIVND in the germline V gene (reference sequence). CDR3 length: 15 amino acids. V gave up 2 bases and J gave up 0 bases, with 8 bases separating them. The CDR3 nucleotides read TGTGCCAGTAGTATAACAGGCCTCTCCTACAATGAGCAGTTCTTC. Protein: CASSITGLSYNEQFF.

This sequence joins TRBV6-5 and TRBJ1-6; D might be TRBD1 (6 bases). The CDR3 is 14 amino acids. The germline V and J ends were trimmed by 6 bases and 5 bases, with 11 bases remaining between them. Germline-derived CDR1 and CDR2 are MNHEY and SVGAGI. The CDR3 region is CASSSDRNNSPLHF. The CDR3 DNA sequence: TGTGCCAGCAGCTCGGACAGAAATAATTCACCCCTCCACTTT.

This chain uses TRBV6-6 with TRBJ2-5; 7 bases are shared with TRBD2. The length of the CDR3 is 15 residues. The junction had 6 bases not matched to a gene; V was cut back by 0 bases and J by 5 bases. Germline values: CDR1 MNHNY, CDR2 SVGAGI (reference sequence). CDR3 coding DNA: TGTGCCAGCAGTTACTCGACCGGGGAGGGGGAGACCCAGTACTTC. Its translation is CASSYSTGEGETQYF.

The rearrangement joins TRBV10-1 to TRBJ2-7, with 10 nucleotides matching TRBD2. J lost 12 bases, V lost 10 bases, and 18 bases had no gene match. Germline values: CDR1 WNHNN, CDR2 SYGVQD (reference sequence). The CDR3 sequence is 14 residues long. The DNA for the CDR3 is TGCGCCATCCTAGAGCTAGCGGGAGTAGTGAAGCGGTACTTC. It encodes CAILELAGVVKRYF.

The CDR3 is CASSYSPEGQYF. CDR3 in DNA: TGTGCCAGCAGTTATTCCCCTGAGGGGCAGTATTTT. This rearrangement joins TRBV6-6 to TRBJ2-3; a weak D match, TRBD2 (5 bases). The CDR3 is 12 residues long. Germline V lookup: CDR1 MNHNY, CDR2 SVGAGI (reference sequence). The ends were cut back, 3 bases at V and 11 bases at J, with 12 bases in the middle.

The chain couples TRBV5-1 to TRBJ1-1; TRBD1 matches 9 bases. CDR3 size: 15 residues. Losses at the gene ends were 4 bases for V and 4 bases for J; bases not matched to a gene: 8. Per germline, CDR1 SGHRS and CDR2 YFSETQ. The CDR3 bases are TGCGCCAGCAGCCTGGGACAGGGAATGGGCACTGAAGCTTTCTTT. It specifies CASSLGQGMGTEAFF.

The chain joins TRBV7-2 to TRBJ2-7; D call uncertain. V lost 3 bases to trimming and J lost 3 bases, with 6 bases between them. This CDR3 has 12 amino acids. Germline values: CDR1 SGHTA, CDR2 FQGNSA. CDR3 coding DNA: TGTGCCAGCAGCTTCAACGGCTACGAGCAGTACTTC. Encoded protein: CASSFNGYEQYF. Full variable domain (rest looked up from reference TRBV7-2 and TRBJ2-7): GAGVSQSPSNKVTEKGKDVELRCDPISGHTALYWYRQSLGQGLEFLIYFQGNSAPDKSGLPSDRFSAERTGGSVSTLTIQRTQQEDSAVYLCASSFNGYEQYFGPGTRLTVT.

To note about this clone: Distinct nucleotide sequences in the sample also encode this CDR3. The V and J genes are TRBV5-6 and TRBJ2-7; D not certain. The CDR3 is 12 amino acids. V was pared by 0 bases and J by 6 bases, with 7 bases between. Germline V gives CDR1 SGHDT, CDR2 YYEEEE. CDR3 sequence reads: CASSLGSGEQYF. In nucleotides, the CDR3 is TGTGCCAGCAGCTTGGGGTCTGGCGAGCAGTACTTC. Full variable domain (remainder filled in from reference TRBV5-6 and TRBJ2-7): DAGVTQSPTHLIKTRGQQVTLRCSPKSGHDTVSWYQQALGQGPQFIFQYYEEEERQRGNFPDRFSGHQFPNYSSELNVNALLLGDSALYLCASSLGSGEQYFGPGTRLTVT.

A remark on this clone: Other DNA sequences within the sample encode an identical CDR3. The V gene is TRBV4-3, the J gene TRBJ2-7; no definite D call. Trimming left V 0 bases short and J 1 base short, with 10 bases between. Germline values: CDR1 LGHNA, CDR2 YSLEER. This CDR3 contains 15 residues. The DNA for the CDR3 is TGCGCCAGCAGCCAAGATCGAGGCAGGTCCTACGAGCAGTACTTC. As protein: CASSQDRGRSYEQYF.

The V and J genes are TRBV4-1 and TRBJ2-7, with 15 bases lining up with TRBD2. V lost 1 base and J lost 5; bases outside the gene matches: 6. The CDR3 loop spans 17 amino acids. Germline CDR1 MGHRA, CDR2 YSYEKL. The chain's CDR3 is CASSQVGLAGGPDEQYF. The CDR3 DNA sequence: TGCGCCAGCAGCCAAGTAGGACTAGCGGGAGGGCCGGACGAGCAGTACTTC.

Concerning this clone itself: Other DNA sequences in the same sample also yield this CDR3. This rearrangement joins TRBV6-1 to TRBJ1-1; D is unresolved. Trimming cost V 2 bases and J 0 bases, with 1 base left between them. CDR3 length equals 12 residues. Germline lookup yields CDR1 MNHNS and CDR2 SASEGT. CDR3: CASSELNTEAFF. The CDR3 DNA follows: TGTGCCAGCAGTGAATTGAACACTGAAGCTTTCTTT.

This clone was picked up a small number of times. Other DNA sequences in the sample encode the same CDR3. The chain uses TRBV13 and TRBJ2-7; perhaps TRBD2 as D (5 bases). Trimming shortened V by 0 bases and J by 2 bases, and 5 bases separated the two germline ends. CDR3 size: 13 residues. Germline lookup yields CDR1 PRHDT and CDR2 FYEKMQ (reference sequence). The CDR3 loop is CASSLGRAYEQYF. The DNA for the CDR3 is TGTGCCAGCAGCTTAGGGAGGGCCTACGAGCAGTACTTC.

The V call is TRBV5-4, the J call TRBJ1-2, with TRBD1 as a possible D gene (5 bases). The CDR3 is 15 residues long. CDR1 is SGHNT, CDR2 YYREEE, per germline (reference sequence). V was pared by 5 bases and J by 0 bases, with 14 bases between. The CDR3 DNA follows: TGTGCCAGCAGTACAGGACACAACGCTAACTATGGCTACACCTTC. This sequence encodes CASSTGHNANYGYTF.

This chain links TRBV9 with TRBJ1-2; no clear D gene. Trimming took 2 bases from V and 3 from J, leaving 14 bases between them. CDR3 length equals 15 residues. The germline V gene encodes CDR1 SGDLS and CDR2 YYNGEE. The CDR3 protein is CASSVSDPRYYGYTF. For the CDR3, the DNA is TGTGCCAGCAGCGTTTCGGATCCCAGGTACTATGGCTACACCTTC.

The chain couples TRBV14 to TRBJ2-1; 7 bases are a match to TRBD2. The CDR3 sequence is 17 residues long. The germline V gene encodes CDR1 SGHDN and CDR2 FVKESK. Trimming cost V 0 bases and J 0 bases; bases outside gene matches: 5. This CDR3 is CASSQDGAGDSYNEQFF. The CDR3 coding sequence is TGTGCCAGCAGCCAAGACGGCGCGGGGGACTCCTACAATGAGCAGTTCTTC. Full variable domain (missing parts from reference TRBV14 and TRBJ2-1): EAGVTQFPSHSVIEKGQTVTLRCDPISGHDNLYWYRRVMGKEIKFLLHFVKESKQDESGMPNNRFLAERTGGTYSTLKVQPAELEDSGVYFCASSQDGAGDSYNEQFFGPGTRLTVL.

V and J are TRBV4-1 and TRBJ2-2, with D maybe TRBD2 (6 bases). V shed 1 base and J shed 6 bases, with 15 bases lying between them. The CDR3 extends over 16 amino acids. Germline V gene sequence: CDR1 MGHRA, CDR2 YSYEKL. The CDR3 reads CASSQALVGGAGELFF. Here the CDR3 DNA reads TGCGCCAGCAGCCAAGCGTTGGTCGGAGGGGCCGGGGAGCTGTTTTTT.

This chain uses TRBV6-1 with TRBJ2-3; TRBD1 matches at 9 bases. Unmatched junction bases numbered 5, after V lost 5 bases and J lost 2 bases. Germline V gene sequence: CDR1 MNHNS, CDR2 SASEGT. This CDR3 comprises 15 residues. In nucleotides, the CDR3 is TGTGCCAGCAGTTCTGGACAGGGGATCACAGATACGCAGTATTTT. Its protein product is CASSSGQGITDTQYF.

V usage is TRBV5-6 and J usage is TRBJ2-3; D is undetermined. This CDR3 is built from 15 residues. Germline CDR1 and CDR2: SGHDT and YYEEEE. The V and J ends lost 3 bases and 2 bases respectively, with 13 bases between them. The CDR3 bases are TGTGCCAGCAGCTCCGGCCCACTTACCACAGATACGCAGTATTTT. Translated, it gives CASSSGPLTTDTQYF. Complete variable domain (other parts from reference TRBV5-6 and TRBJ2-3): DAGVTQSPTHLIKTRGQQVTLRCSPKSGHDTVSWYQQALGQGPQFIFQYYEEEERQRGNFPDRFSGHQFPNYSSELNVNALLLGDSALYLCASSSGPLTTDTQYFGPGTRLTVL.

The J gene is TRBJ2-2, the V gene TRBV6-1; no clear D. This CDR3 has 16 residues. CDR1 is MNHNS and CDR2 is SASEGT in the germline V gene. Trimming stripped 2 bases from V and 4 bases from J, with 14 bases between. The CDR3 is CASSELILGGTGELFF. CDR3 DNA sequence: TGTGCCAGCAGTGAATTGATCTTGGGCGGCACCGGGGAGCTGTTTTTT.

J is TRBJ1-1 and V is TRBV2; perhaps TRBD1 as D (5 bases). CDR1 SNHLY and CDR2 FYNNEI come from the germline V gene. This CDR3 has 15 residues. Trimming removed 9 bases from V and 1 base from J, with 18 bases in between. The chain's CDR3 is CARTYSRDTNTEAFF. CDR3 bases: TGTGCCAGGACCTACTCCAGGGATACGAACACTGAAGCTTTCTTT.

The rearrangement links TRBV27 to TRBJ2-7, with TRBD1 identical over 9 bases. This CDR3 region has 14 residues. Germline values: CDR1 MNHEY, CDR2 SMNVEV (reference sequence). Trimming cost V 6 bases and J 5 bases; bases outside gene matches: 8. The CDR3 loop reads CASSQTGQGNEQYF. For the CDR3, the DNA is TGTGCCAGCAGCCAGACTGGACAGGGGAACGAGCAGTACTTC.

J is TRBJ2-2 and V is TRBV27; D gene ambiguous. CDR3 size: 12 residues. V was pared by 8 bases and J by 6 bases, with 10 bases between. The V gene's germline CDR1 is MNHEY and CDR2 SMNVEV (reference sequence). CDR3 bases: TGTGCCAGCCGTAGCATTGCCGGGGAGCTGTTTTTT. Residues: CASRSIAGELFF.

The rearrangement joins TRBV5-1 to TRBJ2-3; tentative D call: TRBD1 (6 bases). Trimming removed 3 bases from V and 3 bases from J, with 20 bases in between. CDR1 SGHRS and CDR2 YFSETQ come from the germline V gene. There are 17 residues in the CDR3. The CDR3 bases are TGCGCCAGCAGCTCTAAACGAGACAGGCGCGGGACAGATACGCAGTATTTT. Protein product: CASSSKRDRRGTDTQYF.

The chain uses TRBV9 and TRBJ2-7, with D perhaps TRBD2 (6 bases). Deletions cut 3 bases from V and 5 bases from J, with 18 bases between. CDR3 length: 15 amino acids. The germline V gene encodes CDR1 SGDLS and CDR2 YYNGEE. The CDR3 DNA sequence: TGTGCCAGCAGCGGTGGGGCCGGAGGAGGGGACGAGCAGTACTTC. Amino acid sequence: CASSGGAGGGDEQYF. The whole variable domain, remainder taken from reference TRBV9 and TRBJ2-7, is DSGVTQTPKHLITATGQRVTLRCSPRSGDLSVYWYQQSLDQGLQFLIQYYNGEERAKGNILERFSAQQFPDLHSELNLSSLELGDSALYFCASSGGAGGGDEQYFGPGTRLTVT.